Following are 22 T cell receptor beta chains from one sample sequenced in a study of blood T cell repertoires in COVID-19. Clones were sequenced by immunoSEQ multiplex PCR, and TCRdb holds only the in-frame ones, with some missing. The sample holds roughly 100,000 clones, approximately 81% seen once. Sequenced input: peripheral blood. The origin of the receptors is a human donor in a cohort sampled during active COVID-19.

A single count supports this clone. The rearrangement uses TRBV25-1 and TRBJ2-7; 7 nucleotides agree with TRBD1. CDR1 and CDR2 from the germline V gene are MGHDK and SYGVNS. With V trimmed by 2 bases and J by 2 bases, 15 bases remained unmatched. There are 18 residues in the CDR3. The CDR3 region is CASSETAGTALITYEQYF. For the CDR3, the DNA is TGTGCCAGCAGTGAAACCGCCGGGACAGCCCTAATAACCTACGAGCAGTACTTC.

The rearrangement joins TRBV28 to TRBJ1-6, with TRBD1 matching over 8 bases. The length of the CDR3 is 15 residues. V shed 5 bases, J shed 9 bases, and the junction held 9 bases outside the gene matches. The V gene's germline CDR1 is MDHEN and CDR2 SYDVKM. DNA for the CDR3: TGTGCCAGCAGTATGGGAGGACAGGGTGCTTCACCCCTCCACTTT. Amino acids: CASSMGGQGASPLHF.

This chain joins TRBV2 and TRBJ2-2, with D possibly matching TRBD1 (5 bases). The V and J ends lost 6 bases and 5 bases respectively, with 10 bases between them. The CDR3 is 13 residues long. CDR1 and CDR2 (germline): SNHLY, FYNNEI. The CDR3 protein is CASRTQGTGELFF. For the CDR3, the DNA is TGTGCCAGCAGAACCCAGGGAACCGGGGAGCTGTTTTTT.

This clone came up once. V gene TRBV7-2 combines with J gene TRBJ2-7; the match to TRBD1 covers 8 bases. From germline, CDR1 is SGHTA and CDR2 FQGNSA. After removal of 5 bases from V and 2 bases from J, the junction contained 8 bases not matched to a gene. The CDR3 length is 15 residues. The CDR3 spells CASSGRTGITYEQYF. CDR3 nucleotide sequence: TGTGCCAGCAGCGGGAGGACAGGGATAACCTACGAGCAGTACTTC.

The chain uses TRBV4-1 and TRBJ1-2, with D hard to call. This CDR3 region has 15 residues. Trimming took off 0 bases at V and 6 bases at J, with 14 bases between the two ends. Germline CDR1 and CDR2: MGHRA and YSYEKL. The CDR3 region has the DNA TGCGCCAGCAGCCAAGAGTTCCAGCCCGGGGATGGCTACACCTTC. This sequence encodes CASSQEFQPGDGYTF.

The V and J genes are TRBV11-2 and TRBJ2-3, with 7 positions matching TRBD1. The germline V gene encodes CDR1 SGHAT and CDR2 FQNNGV. This CDR3 contains 16 residues. The V and J ends lost 4 bases and 3 bases, in that order; junction bases with no gene match: 10. CDR3 protein: CASSWRTGPKTDTQYF. Written as DNA, the CDR3 is TGTGCCAGCAGCTGGAGGACAGGACCGAAGACAGATACGCAGTATTTT.

This clone was recorded a few times. The DNA of the CDR3 is TGCGCCAGCAGCTTGATGAGGACTCCCGATCTCGAGCAGTACTTC. Translating gives CASSLMRTPDLEQYF. The chain joins TRBV5-1 to TRBJ2-7, with D tentatively TRBD2 (5 bases). Germline V CDR1 and CDR2: SGHRS, YFSETQ. Trimming pared 1 base from V and 6 bases from J, leaving 17 bases between. This CDR3 has 15 residues.

Here the CDR3 reads CASSLNRGFTEAFF. The CDR3 region has the DNA TGTGCCAGCAGTTTAAATAGGGGCTTTACTGAAGCTTTCTTT. The chain has TRBV28 and TRBJ1-1, with a weak D call TRBD1 (5 bases). Germline CDR1 MDHEN, CDR2 SYDVKM. CDR3 length: 14 amino acids. Trimming stripped 2 bases from V and 5 bases from J, with 12 bases between. Based on the CDR3 plus reference TRBV28 and TRBJ1-1, the full variable domain is DVKVTQSSRYLVKRTGEKVFLECVQDMDHENMFWYRQDPGLGLRLIYFSYDVKMKEKGDIPEGYSVSREKKERFSLILESASTNQTSMYLCASSLNRGFTEAFFGQGTRLTVV.

The rearrangement joins TRBV3-1 (or the pseudogene TRBV3-2) to TRBJ2-1; 9 bases are shared with TRBD2. The CDR3 is 16 residues long. V gave up 3 bases and J gave up 7 bases; unmatched junction bases: 10. The germline gives CDR1 LGHDT, CDR2 YNNKEL (reference sequence). CDR3 amino acids: CASSHETSGLKNEQFF. The CDR3 DNA sequence: TGTGCCAGCAGCCATGAGACTAGCGGATTAAAAAATGAGCAGTTCTTC.

The rearrangement uses TRBV28 and TRBJ1-2, with D possibly TRBD1 on 5 matching bases. V was trimmed by 3 bases and J by 8 bases, leaving 16 bases between them. The CDR3 sequence is 14 residues long. Germline V gives CDR1 MDHEN, CDR2 SYDVKM. CDR3: CASSFLPGGEGYTF. The CDR3 nucleotides are TGTGCCAGCAGTTTCCTCCCTGGGGGGGAGGGCTACACCTTC.

The V and J genes are TRBV10-3 and TRBJ2-3; 7 bases agree with TRBD2. Unmatched junction bases numbered 12, after V lost 4 bases and J lost 2 bases. The CDR3 has 17 residues. Germline loops: CDR1 ENHRY, CDR2 SYGVKD. CDR3 amino acids: CAISAGGQGFLTDTQYF. CDR3 bases: TGTGCCATCAGTGCGGGGGGTCAGGGCTTCCTCACAGATACGCAGTATTTT.

The chain combines TRBV21-1 with TRBJ1-5. TRBV21-1 has pseudogene status. The CDR3 sequence is 14 residues long. As DNA, the CDR3 is TGTGCCAGCAGCAAAGAGGCGGGGCGTCAGCCCCAGCATTTT. Translated: CASSKEAGRQPQHF.

The chain joins TRBV7-2 to TRBJ1-6; a weak D match, TRBD1 (5 bases). The CDR3 runs 15 residues. The germline V gene encodes CDR1 SGHTA and CDR2 FQGNSA. V lost 5 bases and J lost 13, with 21 bases in between. CDR3 nucleotide sequence: TGTGCCAGCAGCCTCTCCCATGGGACTGGTTCCCCCCTCCACTTT. It yields the protein CASSLSHGTGSPLHF.

The CDR3 bases are TGTGCCAGCAGTTTAAGGGGCGGGATTAATCAGCCCCAGCATTTT. Translated: CASSLRGGINQPQHF. This chain links TRBV28 with TRBJ1-5, with TRBD1 as a possible D gene (5 bases). Trimming removed 2 bases at V and 4 bases at J, with 12 bases between. The CDR3 runs 15 residues. The germline CDR1 and CDR2 sequences are MDHEN and SYDVKM.

The rearrangement uses TRBV5-4 and TRBJ2-3; D possibly corresponds to TRBD2 (5 bases). CDR3 length: 16 amino acids. The germline CDR1 and CDR2 sequences are SGHNT and YYREEE (reference sequence). V was trimmed by 1 base and J by 6 bases, leaving 18 bases between them. The CDR3 reads CASSLSYPAGSDTQYF. The CDR3 DNA is TGTGCCAGCAGCTTGTCTTACCCGGCGGGTTCGGATACGCAGTATTTT.

The chain uses TRBV4-1 and TRBJ1-2, with 8 nucleotides matching TRBD1. Germline V gene data show CDR1 as MGHRA and CDR2 as YSYEKL. V shed 1 base, J shed 1 base, and the junction held 2 bases outside the gene matches. This CDR3 comprises 15 residues. This chain's CDR3 is CASSQGTGINYGYTF. For the CDR3, the DNA is TGCGCCAGCAGCCAAGGGACAGGGATTAACTATGGCTACACCTTC.

This clone turned up a few times. The V call is TRBV9, the J call TRBJ2-3, with 12 bases lining up with TRBD2. Germline-derived CDR1 and CDR2 are SGDLS and YYNGEE. This CDR3 is 16 amino acids long. Germline trimming cut 1 base from V and 4 bases from J; bases unmatched to any gene: 4. CDR3 nucleotide sequence: TGTGCCAGCAGCGTAAGGACTAGCGGGGTTGCAGATACGCAGTATTTT. It encodes CASSVRTSGVADTQYF.

V is TRBV19 and J is TRBJ2-2; weak D call: TRBD1 (5 bases). Germline V gene sequence: CDR1 LNHDA, CDR2 SQIVND (reference sequence). CDR3 length: 14 residues. The ends were cut back, 5 bases at V and 4 bases at J, with 11 bases in the middle. The CDR3 region has the DNA TGTGCCAGTAGTTCCCCAGGGTCCACCGGGGAGCTGTTTTTT. Protein: CASSSPGSTGELFF.

This chain connects TRBV21-1 to TRBJ2-3; the D call of TRBD1 is as the table states it, not checked on the DNA. TRBV21-1 is designated a pseudogene. The CDR3 has 17 amino acids. The CDR3 DNA sequence: TGTGCCAGCAGCAAAGGGAGGAGTACAGGGGAGGCAGATACGCAGTATTTT. Protein product: CASSKGRSTGEADTQYF.

J is TRBJ2-3 and V is TRBV3-1 (or the pseudogene TRBV3-2); 11 bases line up with TRBD2. CDR1 is LGHDT and CDR2 is YNNKEL in the germline V gene (reference sequence). This CDR3 contains 17 residues. The V gene end was trimmed by 5 bases and the J gene end by 2 bases; junction bases not matched to a gene: 9. The CDR3 reads CASSDTSGRSPTDTQYF. The CDR3 DNA sequence: TGTGCCAGCAGCGATACTAGCGGGAGATCCCCCACAGATACGCAGTATTTT.

V is TRBV5-1 and J is TRBJ2-3; 7 nucleotides align to TRBD1. Germline V CDR1 and CDR2: SGHRS, YFSETQ. V was clipped by 2 bases and J by 2 bases; unmatched bases: 5. The CDR3 extends over 15 amino acids. CDR3 protein: CASSLRGQNTDTQYF. In DNA, the CDR3 is TGCGCCAGCAGCTTAAGGGGGCAGAACACAGATACGCAGTATTTT. Together with reference TRBV5-1 and TRBJ2-3, the CDR3 gives the full variable domain: KAGVTQTPRYLIKTRGQQVTLSCSPISGHRSVSWYQQTPGQGLQFLFEYFSETQRNKGNFPGRFSGRQFSNSRSEMNVSTLELGDSALYLCASSLRGQNTDTQYFGPGTRLTVL.

This chain links TRBV6-2 or TRBV6-3 with TRBJ1-1; weak D call: TRBD1 (5 bases). Trimming stripped 6 bases from V and 1 base from J, with 9 bases between. Germline V gene sequence: CDR1 MNHEY, CDR2 SVGEGT. The CDR3 runs to 13 residues. The DNA of the CDR3 is TGTGCCAGCAGCAAAACAGGGAACACTGAAGCTTTCTTT. This codes for CASSKTGNTEAFF.